Given below is one T cell receptor (beta chain) in context. Its antigen is not identified. Data came from immunoSEQ multiplex PCR; TCRdb stores just in-frame clones and leaves some out. In the table there are about 30,000 clones, 81% of which are singletons. Documented time point: cycle 4 day 1 (C4D1), after 6 weeks of nivolumab. All patients experienced relapse after autologous stem cell transplantation, and brentuximab vedotin exposure was variable. The record originates from a study of PD-1 blockade in classical Hodgkin lymphoma. Study observations and caveats: The study found that TCR diversity rose significantly by C4D1 in CD4+ but not CD8+ cells. Patients who responded completely had about the same baseline diversity as newly diagnosed patients. Sources of repertoire differences remain undefined, possibly disease activity or prior therapy.

Germline-derived CDR1 and CDR2 are SNHLY and FYNNEI. The CDR3 has 15 residues. V shed 6 bases and J 2 bases; nucleotides not matched to a gene: 8. This specimen was peripheral blood mononuclear cells (PBMCs), taken before the fourth cycle of nivolumab. The source is a human donor with classical Hodgkin lymphoma. The chain links TRBV2 to TRBJ1-2, with TRBD1 identical over 8 bases. The chain's CDR3 is CASRRDRGLNYGYTF. CDR3 nucleotides: TGTGCCAGCAGGAGAGACAGGGGCCTAAACTATGGCTACACCTTC.